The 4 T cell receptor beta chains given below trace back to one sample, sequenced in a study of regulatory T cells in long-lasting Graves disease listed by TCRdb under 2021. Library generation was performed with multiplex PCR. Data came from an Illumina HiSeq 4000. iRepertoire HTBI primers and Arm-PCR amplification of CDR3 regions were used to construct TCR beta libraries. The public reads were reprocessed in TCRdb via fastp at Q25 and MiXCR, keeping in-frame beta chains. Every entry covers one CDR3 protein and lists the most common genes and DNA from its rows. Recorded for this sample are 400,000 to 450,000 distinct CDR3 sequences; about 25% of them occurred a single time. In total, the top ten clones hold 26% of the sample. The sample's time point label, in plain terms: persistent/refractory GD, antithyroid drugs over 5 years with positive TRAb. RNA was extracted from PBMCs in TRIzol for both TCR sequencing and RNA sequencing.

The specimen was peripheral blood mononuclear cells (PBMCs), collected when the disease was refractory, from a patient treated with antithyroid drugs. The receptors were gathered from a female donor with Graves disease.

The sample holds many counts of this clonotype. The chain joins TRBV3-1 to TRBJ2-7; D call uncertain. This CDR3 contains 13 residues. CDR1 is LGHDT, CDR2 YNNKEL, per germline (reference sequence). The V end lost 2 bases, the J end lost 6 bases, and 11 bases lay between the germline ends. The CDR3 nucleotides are TGTGCCAGCAGCCAAACCCAAAAGGTCGAGCAGTACTTC. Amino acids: CASSQTQKVEQYF.

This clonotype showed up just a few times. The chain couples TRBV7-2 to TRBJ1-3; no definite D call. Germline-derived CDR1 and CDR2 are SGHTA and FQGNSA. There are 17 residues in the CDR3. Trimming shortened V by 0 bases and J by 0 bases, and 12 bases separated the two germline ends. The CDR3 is CASSLAIRAYSGNTIYF. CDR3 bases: TGTGCCAGCAGCTTAGCGATCCGGGCCTACTCTGGAAACACCATATATTTT.

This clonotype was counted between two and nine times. CDR3 sequence: CSATGTSSYEQYF. CDR3 coding DNA: TGCAGTGCGACAGGGACTTCGTCCTACGAGCAGTACTTC. This chain joins TRBV20-1 and TRBJ2-7, with D maybe TRBD1 (7 bases). V was pared by 6 bases and J by 1 base, with 13 bases between. CDR3 length: 13 residues. Germline V lookup: CDR1 DFQATT, CDR2 SNEGSKA (reference sequence).

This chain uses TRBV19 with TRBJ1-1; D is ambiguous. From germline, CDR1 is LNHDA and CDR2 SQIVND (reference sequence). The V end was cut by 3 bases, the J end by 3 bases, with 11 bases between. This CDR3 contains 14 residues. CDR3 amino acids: CASSIRREHTEAFF. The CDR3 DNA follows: TGTGCCAGTAGTATCAGGAGGGAGCACACTGAAGCTTTCTTT. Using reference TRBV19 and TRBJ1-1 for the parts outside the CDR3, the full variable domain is DGGITQSPKYLFRKEGQNVTLSCEQNLNHDAMYWYRQDPGQGLRLIYYSQIVNDFQKGDIAEGYSVSREKKESFPLTVTSAQKNPTAFYLCASSIRREHTEAFFGQGTRLTVV.